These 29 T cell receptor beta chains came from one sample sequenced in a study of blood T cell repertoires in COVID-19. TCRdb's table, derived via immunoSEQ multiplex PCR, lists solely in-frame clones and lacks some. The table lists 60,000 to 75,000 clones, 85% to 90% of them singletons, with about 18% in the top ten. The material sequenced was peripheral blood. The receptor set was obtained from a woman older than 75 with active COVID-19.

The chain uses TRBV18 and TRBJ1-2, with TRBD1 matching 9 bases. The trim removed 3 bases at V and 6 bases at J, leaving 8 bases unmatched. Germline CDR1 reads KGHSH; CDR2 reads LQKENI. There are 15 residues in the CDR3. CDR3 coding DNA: TGTGCCAGCTCACCTATCCGGGACAGGGCACATGGCTACACCTTC. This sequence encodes CASSPIRDRAHGYTF.

CDR3 in amino acids: CAIGSGTYNEQFF. The CDR3 region has the DNA TGTGCCATCGGTAGCGGGACCTACAATGAGCAGTTCTTC. The chain couples TRBV10-3 to TRBJ2-1; 8 nucleotides match TRBD2. The junction had 2 bases not matched to a gene; V was cut back by 8 bases and J by 2 bases. The germline gives CDR1 ENHRY, CDR2 SYGVKD. This CDR3 has 13 residues.

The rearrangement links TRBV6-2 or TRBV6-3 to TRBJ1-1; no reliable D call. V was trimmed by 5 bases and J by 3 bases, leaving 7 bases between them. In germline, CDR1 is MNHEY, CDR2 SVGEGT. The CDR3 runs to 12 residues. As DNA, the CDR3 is TGTGCCAGCAGTCAGTTATACACTGAAGCTTTCTTT. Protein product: CASSQLYTEAFF.

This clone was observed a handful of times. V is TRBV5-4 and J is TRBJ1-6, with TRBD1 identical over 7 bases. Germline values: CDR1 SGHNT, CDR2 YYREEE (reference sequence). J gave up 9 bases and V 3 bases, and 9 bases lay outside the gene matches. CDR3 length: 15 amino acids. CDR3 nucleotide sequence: TGTGCCAGCAGCTCGGGACAGTATACTACTTCACCCCTCCACTTT. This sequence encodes CASSSGQYTTSPLHF.

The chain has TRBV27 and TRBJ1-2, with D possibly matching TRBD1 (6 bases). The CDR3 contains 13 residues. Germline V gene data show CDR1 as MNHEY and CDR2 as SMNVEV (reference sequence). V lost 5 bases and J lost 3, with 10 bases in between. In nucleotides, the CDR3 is TGTGCCAGCAGTCAAAGACAGGACTATGGCTACACCTTC. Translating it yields CASSQRQDYGYTF.

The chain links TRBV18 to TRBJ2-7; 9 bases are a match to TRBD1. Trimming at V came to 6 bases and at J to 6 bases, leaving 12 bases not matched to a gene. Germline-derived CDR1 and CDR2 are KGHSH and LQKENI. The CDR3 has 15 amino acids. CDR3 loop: CASSPDRGGFVEQYF. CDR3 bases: TGTGCCAGCTCGCCGGACAGGGGAGGGTTCGTCGAGCAGTACTTC. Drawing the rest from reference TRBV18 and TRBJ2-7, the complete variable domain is NAGVMQNPRHLVRRRGQEARLRCSPMKGHSHVYWYRQLPEEGLKFMVYLQKENIIDESGMPKERFSAEFPKEGPSILRIQQVVRGDSAAYFCASSPDRGGFVEQYFGPGTRLTVT.

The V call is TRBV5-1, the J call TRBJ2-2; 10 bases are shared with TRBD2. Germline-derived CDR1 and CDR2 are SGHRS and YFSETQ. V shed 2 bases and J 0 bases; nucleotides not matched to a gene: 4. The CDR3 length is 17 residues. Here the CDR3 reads CASSLPAGGSNTGELFF. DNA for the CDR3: TGCGCCAGCAGCTTACCAGCGGGGGGGTCGAACACCGGGGAGCTGTTTTTT.

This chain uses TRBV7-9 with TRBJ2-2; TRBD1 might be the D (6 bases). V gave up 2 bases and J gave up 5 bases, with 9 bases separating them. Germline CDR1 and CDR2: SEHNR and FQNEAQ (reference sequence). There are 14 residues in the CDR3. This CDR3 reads CASSLHQGTGELFF. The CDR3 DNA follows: TGTGCCAGCAGCTTACACCAGGGGACCGGGGAGCTGTTTTTT.

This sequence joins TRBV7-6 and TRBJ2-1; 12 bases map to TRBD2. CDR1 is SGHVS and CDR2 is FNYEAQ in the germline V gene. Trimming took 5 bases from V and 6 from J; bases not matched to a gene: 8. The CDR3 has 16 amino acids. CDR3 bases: TGTGCCAGCAGCCCTAGCGGGGGGGCATTTGGCAATGAGCAGTTCTTC. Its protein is CASSPSGGAFGNEQFF.

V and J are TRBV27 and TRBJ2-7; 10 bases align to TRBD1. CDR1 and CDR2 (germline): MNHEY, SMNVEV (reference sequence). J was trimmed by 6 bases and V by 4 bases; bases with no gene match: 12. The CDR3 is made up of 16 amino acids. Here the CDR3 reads CASSSPDRGRFSEQYF. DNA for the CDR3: TGTGCCAGCAGTTCTCCAGACAGGGGGCGGTTTTCCGAGCAGTACTTC.

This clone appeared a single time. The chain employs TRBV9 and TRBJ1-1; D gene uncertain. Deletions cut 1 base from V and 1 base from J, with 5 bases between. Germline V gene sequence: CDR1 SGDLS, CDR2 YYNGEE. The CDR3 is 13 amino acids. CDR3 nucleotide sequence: TGTGCCAGCAGCGTAAGCCGGAACACTGAAGCTTTCTTT. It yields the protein CASSVSRNTEAFF.

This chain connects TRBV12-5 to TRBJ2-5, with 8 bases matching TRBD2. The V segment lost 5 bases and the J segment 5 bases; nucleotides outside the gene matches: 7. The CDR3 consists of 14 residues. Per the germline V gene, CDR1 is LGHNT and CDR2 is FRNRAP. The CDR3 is CASGTRGGTETQYF. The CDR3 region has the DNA TGTGCTAGTGGTACACGGGGGGGCACTGAGACCCAGTACTTC.

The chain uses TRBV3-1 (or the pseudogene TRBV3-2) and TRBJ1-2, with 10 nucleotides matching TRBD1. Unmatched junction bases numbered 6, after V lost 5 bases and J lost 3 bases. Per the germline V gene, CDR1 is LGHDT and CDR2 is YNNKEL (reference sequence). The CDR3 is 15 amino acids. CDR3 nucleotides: TGTGCCAGCAGCGCCTGGGACAGGGGCGACTATGGCTACACCTTC. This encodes CASSAWDRGDYGYTF.

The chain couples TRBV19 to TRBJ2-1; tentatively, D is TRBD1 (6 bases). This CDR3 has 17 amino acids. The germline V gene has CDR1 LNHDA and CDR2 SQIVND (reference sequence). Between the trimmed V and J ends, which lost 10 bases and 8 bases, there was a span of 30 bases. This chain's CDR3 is CATRRDFGGGLQDEQFF. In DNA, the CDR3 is TGTGCCACTCGACGAGACTTTGGGGGCGGCCTACAGGATGAGCAGTTCTTC.

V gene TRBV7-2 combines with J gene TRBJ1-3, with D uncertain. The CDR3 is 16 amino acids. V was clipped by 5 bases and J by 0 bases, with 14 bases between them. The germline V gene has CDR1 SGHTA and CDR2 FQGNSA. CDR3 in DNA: TGTGCCAGCAGCCTGCGGGCGACCGGCTCTGGAAACACCATATATTTT. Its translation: CASSLRATGSGNTIYF.

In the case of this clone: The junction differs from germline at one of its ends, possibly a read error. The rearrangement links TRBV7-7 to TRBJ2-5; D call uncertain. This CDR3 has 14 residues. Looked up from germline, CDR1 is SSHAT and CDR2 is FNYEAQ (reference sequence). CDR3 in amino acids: CASSLVPSQETQYF. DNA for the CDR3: TGTGCTAGCAGCTTAGTGCCCAGCCAAGAGACCCAGTACTTC. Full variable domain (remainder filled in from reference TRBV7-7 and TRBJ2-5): GAGVSQSPRYKVTKRGQDVTLRCDPISSHATLYWYQQALGQGPEFLTYFNYEAQPDKSGLPSDRFSAERPEGSISTLTIQRTEQRDSAMYRCASSLVPSQETQYFGPGTRLLVL.

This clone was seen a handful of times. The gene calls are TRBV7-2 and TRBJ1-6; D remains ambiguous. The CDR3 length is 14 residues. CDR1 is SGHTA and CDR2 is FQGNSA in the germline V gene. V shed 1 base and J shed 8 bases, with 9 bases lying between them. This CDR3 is CASSLVQEDSPLHF. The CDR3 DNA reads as TGTGCCAGCAGCTTAGTCCAGGAAGATTCACCCCTCCACTTT. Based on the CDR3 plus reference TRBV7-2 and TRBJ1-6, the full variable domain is GAGVSQSPSNKVTEKGKDVELRCDPISGHTALYWYRQSLGQGLEFLIYFQGNSAPDKSGLPSDRFSAERTGGSVSTLTIQRTQQEDSAVYLCASSLVQEDSPLHFGNGTRLTVT.

The CDR3 sequence is CASSVGGSGGQETQYF. DNA of the CDR3: TGTGCCAGCAGCGTAGGAGGTAGCGGGGGCCAAGAGACCCAGTACTTC. The rearrangement links TRBV9 to TRBJ2-5, with TRBD2 identical over 9 bases. The germline V gene encodes CDR1 SGDLS and CDR2 YYNGEE. This CDR3 is built from 16 residues. J was trimmed by 1 base and V by 0 bases; bases with no gene match: 4.

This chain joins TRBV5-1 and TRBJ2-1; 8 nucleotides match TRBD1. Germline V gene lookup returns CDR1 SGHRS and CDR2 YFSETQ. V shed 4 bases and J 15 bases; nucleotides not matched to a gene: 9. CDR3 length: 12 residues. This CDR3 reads CASSTYQGAGFF. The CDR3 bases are TGCGCCAGCAGCACCTATCAGGGGGCCGGGTTCTTC.

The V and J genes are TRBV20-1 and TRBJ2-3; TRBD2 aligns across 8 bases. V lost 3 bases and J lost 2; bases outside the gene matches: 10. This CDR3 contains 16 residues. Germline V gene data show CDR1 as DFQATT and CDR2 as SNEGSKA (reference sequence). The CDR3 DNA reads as TGCAGTGCTAGTTCCCCCGGGGGGGCTCCCACAGATACGCAGTATTTT. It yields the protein CSASSPGGAPTDTQYF.

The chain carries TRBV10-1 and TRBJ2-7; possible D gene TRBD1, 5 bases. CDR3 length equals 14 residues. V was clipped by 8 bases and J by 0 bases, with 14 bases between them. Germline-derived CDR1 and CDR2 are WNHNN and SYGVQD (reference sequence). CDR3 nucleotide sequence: TGCGCCAGCTCGCCGACAGCCTACTCCTACGAGCAGTACTTC. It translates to CASSPTAYSYEQYF.

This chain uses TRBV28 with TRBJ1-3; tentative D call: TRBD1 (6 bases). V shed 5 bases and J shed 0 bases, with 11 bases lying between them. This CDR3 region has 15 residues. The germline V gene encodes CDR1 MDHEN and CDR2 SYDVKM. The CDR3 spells CASSPGTPSGNTIYF. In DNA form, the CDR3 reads TGTGCCAGCAGTCCCGGGACACCCTCTGGAAACACCATATATTTT.

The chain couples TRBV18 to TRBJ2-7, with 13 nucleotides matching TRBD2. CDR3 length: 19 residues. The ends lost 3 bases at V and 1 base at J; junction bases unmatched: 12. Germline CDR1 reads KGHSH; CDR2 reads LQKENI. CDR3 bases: TGTGCCAGCTCACCCCCGACAACGAGGACTAGCGGGGGATCCTACGAGCAGTACTTC. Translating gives CASSPPTTRTSGGSYEQYF. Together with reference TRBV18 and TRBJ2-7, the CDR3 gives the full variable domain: NAGVMQNPRHLVRRRGQEARLRCSPMKGHSHVYWYRQLPEEGLKFMVYLQKENIIDESGMPKERFSAEFPKEGPSILRIQQVVRGDSAAYFCASSPPTTRTSGGSYEQYFGPGTRLTVT.

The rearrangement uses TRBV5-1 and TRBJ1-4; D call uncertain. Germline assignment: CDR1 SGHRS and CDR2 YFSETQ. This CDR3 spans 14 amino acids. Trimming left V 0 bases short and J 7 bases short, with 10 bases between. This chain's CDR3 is CASSLDYRGEKLFF. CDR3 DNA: TGCGCCAGCAGCTTGGACTACCGGGGTGAAAAACTGTTTTTT. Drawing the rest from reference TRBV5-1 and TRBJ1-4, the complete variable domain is KAGVTQTPRYLIKTRGQQVTLSCSPISGHRSVSWYQQTPGQGLQFLFEYFSETQRNKGNFPGRFSGRQFSNSRSEMNVSTLELGDSALYLCASSLDYRGEKLFFGSGTQLSVL.

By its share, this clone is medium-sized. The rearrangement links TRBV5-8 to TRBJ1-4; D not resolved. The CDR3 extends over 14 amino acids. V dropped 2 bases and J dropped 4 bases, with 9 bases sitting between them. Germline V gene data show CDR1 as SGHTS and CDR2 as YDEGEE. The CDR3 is CASSLSTGNEKLFF. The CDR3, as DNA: TGTGCCAGCAGCTTATCCACGGGTAATGAAAAACTGTTTTTT.

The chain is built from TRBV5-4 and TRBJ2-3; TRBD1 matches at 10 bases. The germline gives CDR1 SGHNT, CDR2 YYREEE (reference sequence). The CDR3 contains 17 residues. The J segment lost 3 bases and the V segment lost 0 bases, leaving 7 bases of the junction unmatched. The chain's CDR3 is CASSLAGTGVGTDTQYF. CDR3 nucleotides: TGTGCCAGCAGCTTGGCCGGGACAGGGGTGGGAACAGATACGCAGTATTTT.

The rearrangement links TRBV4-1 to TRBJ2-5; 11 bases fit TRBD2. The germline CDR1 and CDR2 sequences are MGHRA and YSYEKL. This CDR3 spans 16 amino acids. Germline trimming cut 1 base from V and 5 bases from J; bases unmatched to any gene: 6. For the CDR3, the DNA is TGCGCCAGCAGCCAAGTTAGCGGGGGGGCCCGGGAGACCCAGTACTTC. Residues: CASSQVSGGARETQYF.

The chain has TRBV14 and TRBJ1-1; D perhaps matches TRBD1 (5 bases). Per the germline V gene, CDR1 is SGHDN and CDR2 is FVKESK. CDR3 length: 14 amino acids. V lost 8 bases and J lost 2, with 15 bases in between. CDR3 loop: CASRRSRVNTEAFF. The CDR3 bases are TGTGCCAGCCGCCGTAGCAGGGTAAACACTGAAGCTTTCTTT.

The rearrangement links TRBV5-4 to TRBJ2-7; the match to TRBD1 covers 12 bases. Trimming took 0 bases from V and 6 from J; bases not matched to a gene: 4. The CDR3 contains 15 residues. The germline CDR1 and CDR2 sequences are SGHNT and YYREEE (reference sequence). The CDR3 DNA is TGTGCCAGCAGCTTGGAAGGGACAGGGGGCGCCGAGCAGTACTTC. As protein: CASSLEGTGGAEQYF.